The rows below give T cell receptor beta chains drawn from one sample of a study of T cells in localized non-small cell lung cancer. Produced via immunoSEQ multiplex PCR; TCRdb's table is partial and in-frame only. The sample records some 31,000 clones, roughly 90% being singletons. The sequences come from peripheral blood, collected before any cancer treatment. The source is a woman aged 35-75 years with stage I lung adenocarcinoma. Each CDR3 is given with its conserved first and last residue. A D gene is named only where the DNA matches it firmly. Clone size is given for some rows only: seen once, a few or many times, or a class if the clone is expanded.

J gene	V gene	clone size	D gene	CDR3 DNA	CDR3 protein
TRBJ2-7	TRBV7-9	-	TRBD1	TGTGCCAGCAGCCCGGGACAGGACAGCTCCTACGAGCAGTACTTC	CASSPGQDSSYEQYF
TRBJ2-7	TRBV11-2	-	-	TGTGCCAGCAGCGTCTCCTACGAGCAGTACTTC	CASSVSYEQYF
TRBJ2-1	TRBV30	-	TRBD2	TGTGCCTGGTCTCGGGGGGGCCTTTACAATGAGCAGTTCTTC	CAWSRGGLYNEQFF
TRBJ1-1	TRBV7-9	-	-	TGTGCCAGCAGCCCCCCAAGGAACACTGAAGCTTTCTTT	CASSPPRNTEAFF
TRBJ1-3	TRBV7-2	-	-	TGTGCCAGCAGCCTTACCGGTGACTCTGGAAACACCATATATTTT	CASSLTGDSGNTIYF
TRBJ1-5	TRBV6-6	once	-	TGTGCCAGCAGTTATGGGGGGAGTGGCAATCAGCCCCAGCATTTT	CASSYGGSGNQPQHF
TRBJ1-3	TRBV12-5	-	-	TGTGCTAGTGGAGAGGACACCATATATTTT	CASGEDTIYF
TRBJ2-2	TRBV6-5	-	-	TGTGCCAGCAGTTACTCGGTAGGGACCGGGGAGCTGTTTTTT	CASSYSVGTGELFF
TRBJ2-1	TRBV2	once	TRBD2	TGTGCCAGCAGGACTAGCGGGGGGCGAAACAATGAGCAGTTCTTC	CASRTSGGRNNEQFF
TRBJ2-7	TRBV5-1	-	TRBD1	TGCGCCAGCAGCCTCGACAGGGAAGCCCCCTACGAGCAGTACTTC	CASSLDREAPYEQYF
TRBJ1-1	TRBV6-1	-	-	TGTGCCAGCAGTGCAGGGAGGGGGAACACTGAAGCTTTCTTT	CASSAGRGNTEAFF
TRBJ2-7	TRBV6-1	-	-	TGTGCCAGCAGTGGCGGGCAGGGCGGATACGAGCAGTACTTC	CASSGGQGGYEQYF
TRBJ1-2	TRBV7-2	-	-	TGTGCCAGCAGCTACAACTTCGGATGGGGGGGCTACACCTTC	CASSYNFGWGGYTF
TRBJ2-7	TRBV5-4	-	-	TGTGCCAGCAGCTTCCCGGCAGGGGGGTTAGAGCAGTACTTC	CASSFPAGGLEQYF
TRBJ2-1	TRBV10-3	-	TRBD2	TGTGCCATCACACGGCGGGGGGGTGACAATGAGCAGTTCTTC	CAITRRGGDNEQFF
TRBJ1-1	TRBV11-2	-	-	TGTGCCTACACCGGGACGGGGCCGGGGGGTGAAGCTTTCTTT	CAYTGTGPGGEAFF
TRBJ2-7	TRBV4-1	large	-	TGCGCCAGCAGCCACTCTAGCTCCCTTTTGAAGGAGCAGTACTTC	CASSHSSSLLKEQYF
TRBJ2-7	TRBV27	-	-	TGTGCCAGCAGTTTAGGTACGGCAGGAGCAATCGAGCAGTACTTC	CASSLGTAGAIEQYF
TRBJ1-2	TRBV7-2	-	-	TGTGCCAGCAGCTCGACCTATGGCTACACCTTC	CASSSTYGYTF
TRBJ1-2	TRBV5-6	-	TRBD1	TGTGCCAGCACAGACAGGGGGCGCGGCTACACCTTC	CASTDRGRGYTF
TRBJ2-5	TRBV5-4	-	-	TGTGCCAGCGGGGCAGCTCAAGAGACCCAGTACTTC	CASGAAQETQYF
TRBJ1-2	TRBV7-3	-	-	TGTGCCAGCAGCTTAACACGCGAGACAGCAATCTATGGCTACACCTTC	CASSLTRETAIYGYTF
TRBJ2-2	TRBV29-1	once	-	TGCAGCGTTGAATTACAGCGAGGCACCGGGGAGCTGTTTTTT	CSVELQRGTGELFF
TRBJ1-6	TRBV7-9	-	-	TGTGCCAGCAGCTTGAGCTTAACTAATCCCAATAATTCACCCCTCCACTTT	CASSLSLTNPNNSPLHF
TRBJ1-4	TRBV6-5	-	-	TGTGCCAGCAGTAGCACAGGGACGGCTAATGAAAAACTGTTTTTT	CASSSTGTANEKLFF
TRBJ2-5	TRBV11-3	once	TRBD1	TGTGCCAGCTCATCCCACCAGGGGGAAGAGACCCAGTACTTC	CASSSHQGEETQYF
TRBJ2-2	TRBV11-2	once	-	TGTGCCAGCAGCTTAGAGCAGGGGACCGGGGAGCTGTTTTTT	CASSLEQGTGELFF
TRBJ2-4	TRBV7-8	-	-	TGTGCCAGCAGCTTAGGAGACCGGGAACGAAACATTCAGTACTTC	CASSLGDRERNIQYF
TRBJ2-7	TRBV11-1	-	-	TGTGCCAGCAGCTTAGAACAGGTTTCCGTCGAGCAGTACTTC	CASSLEQVSVEQYF
TRBJ1-1	TRBV7-3	few	TRBD1	TGTGCCAGCAGCTTAATCCCGACAGGGGCGAACACTGAAGCTTTCTTT	CASSLIPTGANTEAFF
TRBJ2-5	TRBV4-2	-	TRBD2	TGTGCCAGCAGCCGAAAATCCGTAGCGGGGGGAGCAGAGACCCAGTACTTC	CASSRKSVAGGAETQYF
TRBJ2-7	TRBV5-1	-	-	TGCGCCAGCAGATACTCCTCTGGCCTCTACGAGCAGTACTTC	CASRYSSGLYEQYF
TRBJ2-7	TRBV11-3	-	TRBD1	TGTGCCAGCAGCTTAGGTCCGAGACAGGGCCACGAGCAGTACTTC	CASSLGPRQGHEQYF
TRBJ2-1	TRBV7-9	-	-	TGTGCCAGCAGCCCGAAGGACGGAGCAAGGCAGTTCTTC	CASSPKDGARQFF
TRBJ1-2	TRBV6-1	few	TRBD1	TGTGCCAGCAGGGGACTTGACAGGGCGTATGGCTACACCTTC	CASRGLDRAYGYTF
TRBJ1-2	TRBV29-1	-	-	TGCAGCGTATATTCTCCGGGACCGAGCTATGGCTACACCTTC	CSVYSPGPSYGYTF
TRBJ1-4	TRBV5-6	-	-	TGTGCCAGCAGCTTGTTGGACAGAATAACAACTAATGAAAAACTGTTTTTT	CASSLLDRITTNEKLFF
TRBJ1-5	TRBV7-2	-	TRBD1	TGTGCCAGCAGCCAAACAGGGGTTAGCAATCAGCCCCAGCATTTT	CASSQTGVSNQPQHF
TRBJ2-7	TRBV7-9	once	-	TGTGCCAGCAGCCCAGATGACAGGACCTACGAGCAGTACTTC	CASSPDDRTYEQYF
TRBJ2-2	TRBV9	-	-	TGTGCCAGCAGCGACTCCGCGTGGGGCGACACCGGGGAGCTGTTTTTT	CASSDSAWGDTGELFF
TRBJ1-1	TRBV10-3	-	TRBD1	TGTGCCATCAGTGAGCCGGGACAGGGGGCTGCTGAAGCTTTCTTT	CAISEPGQGAAEAFF
TRBJ1-2	TRBV7-9	-	-	TGTGCCAGCAGCCCCCAGGGGAACTATGGCTACACCTTC	CASSPQGNYGYTF
TRBJ1-2	TRBV5-1	-	-	TGCGCCAGCGGCAGGGGAGATGGCTACACCTTC	CASGRGDGYTF
TRBJ1-2	TRBV30	once	-	TGTGCCTGGAGTAGGGGGAGAGGCTACACCTTC	CAWSRGRGYTF
TRBJ2-7	TRBV7-9	-	TRBD1	TGTGCCAGCAGCCCCAGGGACAGGGGTAACGAGCAGTACTTC	CASSPRDRGNEQYF
TRBJ1-2	TRBV9	-	-	TGTGCCAGCAGCGTAGGAGTGGACAGTGGGAACTATGGCTACACCTTC	CASSVGVDSGNYGYTF
TRBJ1-6	TRBV7-9	-	-	TGTGCCAGCAGCCGGAACGATAATTCACCCCTCCACTTT	CASSRNDNSPLHF
TRBJ2-3	TRBV7-2	-	TRBD2	TGTGCCACGCAAGGGACTAGCGGGCCCACAGATACGCAGTATTTT	CATQGTSGPTDTQYF
TRBJ2-4	TRBV19	-	-	TGTGCCAGTGTTTCAGGGTACAAAAACATTCAGTACTTC	CASVSGYKNIQYF
TRBJ2-6	TRBV4-1	-	-	TGCGCCAGCAGCCAGTCTCGCTCTGGGGCCAACGTCCTGACTTTC	CASSQSRSGANVLTF
TRBJ2-5	TRBV11-3	-	TRBD1	TGTGCCAGCAGCTACGGACAGGGTACGGTAGAGACCCAGTACTTC	CASSYGQGTVETQYF
TRBJ1-5	TRBV19	-	-	TGTGCAGGAGAAAGAGGCCTCAGCAATCAGCCCCAGCATTTT	CAGERGLSNQPQHF
TRBJ2-7	TRBV7-8	-	TRBD2	TGTGCCAGCAGCTTAGGGACTAGCGGGGTTGAGCAGTACTTC	CASSLGTSGVEQYF
TRBJ2-7	TRBV10-2	-	TRBD2	TGCGCCAGCACCACGGGGAGGGCCGGGGCCTACGAGCAGTACTTC	CASTTGRAGAYEQYF
TRBJ1-1	TRBV9	-	-	TGTGCCAGCAGCGTAGGAGGGCCGAACACTGAAGCTTTCTTT	CASSVGGPNTEAFF
TRBJ2-5	TRBV21-1	-	-	TGTGCCAGCAGCGCACCTACTGCGTGTTTTCGAGAGACCCAGTACTTC	CASSAPTACFRETQYF
TRBJ2-2	TRBV6-1	-	TRBD2	TGTGCCAGCAGTGAAGCGGGGGGAGGGTCAGGCGGGGAGCTGTTTTTT	CASSEAGGGSGGELFF
TRBJ2-5	TRBV11-2	few	-	TGTGCCAGCAGCTTTCTCCGTGGGCGGTGGGAGACCCAGTACTTC	CASSFLRGRWETQYF
TRBJ2-6	TRBV27	-	-	TGTGCCAGCAGTCCTCCGGGGGCTGGGGCCAACGTCCTGACTTTC	CASSPPGAGANVLTF